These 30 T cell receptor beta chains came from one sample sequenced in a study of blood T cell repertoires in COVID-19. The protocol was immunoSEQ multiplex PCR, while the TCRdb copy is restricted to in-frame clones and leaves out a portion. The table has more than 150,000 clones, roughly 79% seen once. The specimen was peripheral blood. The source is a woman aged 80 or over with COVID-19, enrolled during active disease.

CDR3 region: CASSAPSDNEQFF. For the CDR3, the DNA is TGCGCCAGCAGCGCCCCTAGCGACAATGAGCAGTTCTTC. The genes are TRBV5-1 and TRBJ2-1, with D possibly matching TRBD2 (6 bases). Trimming removed 4 bases at V and 5 bases at J, with 10 bases between. The CDR3 extends over 13 amino acids. Germline loops: CDR1 SGHRS, CDR2 YFSETQ.

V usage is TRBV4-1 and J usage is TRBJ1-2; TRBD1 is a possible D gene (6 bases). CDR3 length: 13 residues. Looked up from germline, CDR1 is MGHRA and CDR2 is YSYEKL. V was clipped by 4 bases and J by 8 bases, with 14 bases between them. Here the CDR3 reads CASSPTGYGGYTF. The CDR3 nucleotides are TGCGCCAGCAGCCCTACAGGGTATGGGGGCTACACCTTC.

CDR3 loop: CATSRLPLKPQHF. CDR3 coding DNA: TGTGCCACCAGCAGACTTCCCCTAAAGCCCCAGCATTTT. The gene calls are TRBV15 and TRBJ1-5; no definite D call. The CDR3 runs to 13 residues. CDR1 and CDR2 (germline): LNHNV, YYDKDF (reference sequence). Between the trimmed V and J ends, which lost 2 bases and 8 bases, there was a span of 10 bases.

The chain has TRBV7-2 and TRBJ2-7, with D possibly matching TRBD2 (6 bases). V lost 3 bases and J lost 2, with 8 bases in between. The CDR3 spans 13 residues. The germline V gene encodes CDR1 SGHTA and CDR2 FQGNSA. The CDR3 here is CASSFTGAYEQYF. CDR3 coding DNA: TGTGCCAGCAGCTTTACGGGGGCCTACGAGCAGTACTTC. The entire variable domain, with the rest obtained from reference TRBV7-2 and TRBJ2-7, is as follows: GAGVSQSPSNKVTEKGKDVELRCDPISGHTALYWYRQSLGQGLEFLIYFQGNSAPDKSGLPSDRFSAERTGGSVSTLTIQRTQQEDSAVYLCASSFTGAYEQYFGPGTRLTVT.

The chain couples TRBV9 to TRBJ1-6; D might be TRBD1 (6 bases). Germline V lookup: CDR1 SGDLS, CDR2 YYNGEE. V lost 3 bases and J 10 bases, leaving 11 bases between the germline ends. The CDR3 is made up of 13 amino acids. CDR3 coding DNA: TGTGCCAGCAGCGACGACAGGTTCTCACCCCTCCACTTT. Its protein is CASSDDRFSPLHF.

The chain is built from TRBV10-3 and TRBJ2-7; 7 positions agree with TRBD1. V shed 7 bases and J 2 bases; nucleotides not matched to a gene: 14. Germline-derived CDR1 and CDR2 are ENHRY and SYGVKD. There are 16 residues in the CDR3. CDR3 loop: CAIKATGRSLPYEQYF. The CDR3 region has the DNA TGTGCCATCAAAGCGACAGGGAGATCCCTCCCCTACGAGCAGTACTTC.

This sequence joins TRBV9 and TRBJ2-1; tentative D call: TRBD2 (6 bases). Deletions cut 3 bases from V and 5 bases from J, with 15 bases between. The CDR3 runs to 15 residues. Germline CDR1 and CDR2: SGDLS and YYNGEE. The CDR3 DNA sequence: TGTGCCAGCAGCGCCCTCGGAGGGGTAAACAATGAGCAGTTCTTC. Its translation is CASSALGGVNNEQFF.

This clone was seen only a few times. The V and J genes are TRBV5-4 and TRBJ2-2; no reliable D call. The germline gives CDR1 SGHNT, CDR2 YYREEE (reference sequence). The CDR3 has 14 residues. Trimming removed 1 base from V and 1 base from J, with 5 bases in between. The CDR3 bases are TGTGCCAGCAGCTTGCCAGGGAACACCGGGGAGCTGTTTTTT. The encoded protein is CASSLPGNTGELFF.

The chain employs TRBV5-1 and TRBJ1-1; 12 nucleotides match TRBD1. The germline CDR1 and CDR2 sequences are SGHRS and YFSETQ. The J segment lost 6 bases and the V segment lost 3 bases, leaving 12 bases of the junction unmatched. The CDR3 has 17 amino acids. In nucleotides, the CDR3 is TGCGCCAGCAGCTGGGGGACAGGGGGCGACTATGGGGCTGAAGCTTTCTTT. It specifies CASSWGTGGDYGAEAFF.

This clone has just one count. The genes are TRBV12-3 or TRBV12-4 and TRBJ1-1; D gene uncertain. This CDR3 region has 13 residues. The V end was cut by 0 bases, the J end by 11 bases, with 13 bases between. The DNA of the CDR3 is TGTGCCAGCAGTTTAGCAGCAGGTACTCAGGCTTTCTTT. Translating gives CASSLAAGTQAFF.

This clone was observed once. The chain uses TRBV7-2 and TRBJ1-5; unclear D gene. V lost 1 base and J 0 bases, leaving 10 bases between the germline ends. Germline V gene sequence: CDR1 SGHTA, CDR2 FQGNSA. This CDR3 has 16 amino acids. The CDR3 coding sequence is TGTGCCAGCAGCTTAGATAACAGCATTAGCAATCAGCCCCAGCATTTT. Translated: CASSLDNSISNQPQHF.

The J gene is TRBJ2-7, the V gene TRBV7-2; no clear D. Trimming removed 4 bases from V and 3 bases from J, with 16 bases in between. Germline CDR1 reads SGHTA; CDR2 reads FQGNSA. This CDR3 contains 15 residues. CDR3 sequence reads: CASSSSPGLVYEQYF. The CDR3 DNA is TGTGCCAGCAGCTCTTCTCCGGGTCTCGTCTACGAGCAGTACTTC.

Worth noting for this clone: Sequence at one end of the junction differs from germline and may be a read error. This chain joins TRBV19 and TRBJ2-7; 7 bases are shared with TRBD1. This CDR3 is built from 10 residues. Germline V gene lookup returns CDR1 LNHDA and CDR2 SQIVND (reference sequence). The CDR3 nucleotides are TGTGCCAGTATCAGGGACAGTGTATCCTTC. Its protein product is CASIRDSVSF.

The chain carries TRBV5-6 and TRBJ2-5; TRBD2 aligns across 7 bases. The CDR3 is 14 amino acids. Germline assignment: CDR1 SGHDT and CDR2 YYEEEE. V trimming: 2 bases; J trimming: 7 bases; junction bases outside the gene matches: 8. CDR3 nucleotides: TGTGCCAGCAGCTTACCGGGACTAATGGCGACCCAGTACTTC. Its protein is CASSLPGLMATQYF.

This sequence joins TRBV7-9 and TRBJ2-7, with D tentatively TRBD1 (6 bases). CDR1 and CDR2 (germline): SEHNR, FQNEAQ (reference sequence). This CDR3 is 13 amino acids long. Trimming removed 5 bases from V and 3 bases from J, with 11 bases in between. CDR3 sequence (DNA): TGTGCCAGCAGCGGATCAGGGGTCTACGAGCAGTACTTC. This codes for CASSGSGVYEQYF.

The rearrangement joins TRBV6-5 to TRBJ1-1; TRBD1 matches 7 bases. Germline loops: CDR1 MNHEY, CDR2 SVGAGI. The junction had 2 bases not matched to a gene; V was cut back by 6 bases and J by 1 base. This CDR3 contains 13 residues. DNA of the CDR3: TGTGCCAGCAGGAGGACAGGGAACACTGAAGCTTTCTTT. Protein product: CASRRTGNTEAFF.

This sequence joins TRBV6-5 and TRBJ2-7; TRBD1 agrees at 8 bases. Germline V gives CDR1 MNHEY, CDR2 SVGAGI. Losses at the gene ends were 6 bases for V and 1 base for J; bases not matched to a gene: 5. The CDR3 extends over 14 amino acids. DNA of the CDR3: TGTGCCAGCAGGGCTGGGGACAGGTCCTACGAGCAGTACTTC. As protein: CASRAGDRSYEQYF.

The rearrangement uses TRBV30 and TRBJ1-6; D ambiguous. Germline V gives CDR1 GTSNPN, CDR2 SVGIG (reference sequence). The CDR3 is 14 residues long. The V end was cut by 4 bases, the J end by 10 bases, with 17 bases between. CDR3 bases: TGTGCCTGGATGCTGGGCGGAGGAGGATCACCCCTCCACTTT. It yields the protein CAWMLGGGGSPLHF.

Here the CDR3 DNA reads TGTGCCAGCAGTCTACTAGGGAGGCGGGCCTATAATTCACCCCTCCACTTT. Its protein product is CASSLLGRRAYNSPLHF. The gene calls are TRBV6-6 and TRBJ1-6; D uncertain. This CDR3 spans 17 amino acids. With 5 bases removed from V and 2 bases from J, the gap between germline ends came to 16 bases. CDR1 is MNHNY, CDR2 SVGAGI, per germline (reference sequence).

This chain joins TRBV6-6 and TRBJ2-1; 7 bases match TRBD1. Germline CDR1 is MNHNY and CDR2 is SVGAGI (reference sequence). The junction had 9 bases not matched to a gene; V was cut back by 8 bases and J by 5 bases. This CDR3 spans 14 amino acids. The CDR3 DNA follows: TGTGCCAGCTGTGACAGGGAACGAGACAATGAGCAGTTCTTC. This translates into CASCDRERDNEQFF.

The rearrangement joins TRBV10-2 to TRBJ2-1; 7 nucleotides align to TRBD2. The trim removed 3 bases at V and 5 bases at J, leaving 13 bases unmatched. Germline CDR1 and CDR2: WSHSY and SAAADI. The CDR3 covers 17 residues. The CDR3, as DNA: TGCGCCAGCAGTGACCCCCGACGCGGGAGCACCCACAATGAGCAGTTCTTC. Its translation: CASSDPRRGSTHNEQFF.

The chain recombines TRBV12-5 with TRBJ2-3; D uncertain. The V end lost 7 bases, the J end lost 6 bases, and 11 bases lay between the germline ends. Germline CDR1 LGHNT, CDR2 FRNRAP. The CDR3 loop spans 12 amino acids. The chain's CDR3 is CASALITDTQYF. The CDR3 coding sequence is TGTGCTAGTGCCCTAATTACCGATACGCAGTATTTT. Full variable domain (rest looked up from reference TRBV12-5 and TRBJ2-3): DARVTQTPRHKVTEMGQEVTMRCQPILGHNTVFWYRQTMMQGLELLAYFRNRAPLDDSGMPKDRFSAEMPDATLATLKIQPSEPRDSAVYFCASALITDTQYFGPGTRLTVL.

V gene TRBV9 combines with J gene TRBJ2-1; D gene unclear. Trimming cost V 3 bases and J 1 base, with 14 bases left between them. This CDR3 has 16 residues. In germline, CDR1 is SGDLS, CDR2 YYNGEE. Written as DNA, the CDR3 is TGTGCCAGCAGCGCCGAACTGGGCCCGTCCTACAATGAGCAGTTCTTC. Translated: CASSAELGPSYNEQFF. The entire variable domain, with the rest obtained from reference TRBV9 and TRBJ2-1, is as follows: DSGVTQTPKHLITATGQRVTLRCSPRSGDLSVYWYQQSLDQGLQFLIQYYNGEERAKGNILERFSAQQFPDLHSELNLSSLELGDSALYFCASSAELGPSYNEQFFGPGTRLTVL.

CDR3 in DNA: TGTGCCAGCAGTTTATCTGGGGGCCAGCCCCAGCATTTT. This gives the protein CASSLSGGQPQHF. The V call is TRBV27, the J call TRBJ1-5; D possibly corresponds to TRBD1 (6 bases). Germline-derived CDR1 and CDR2 are MNHEY and SMNVEV (reference sequence). V was pared by 0 bases and J by 7 bases, with 7 bases between. The length of the CDR3 is 13 residues.

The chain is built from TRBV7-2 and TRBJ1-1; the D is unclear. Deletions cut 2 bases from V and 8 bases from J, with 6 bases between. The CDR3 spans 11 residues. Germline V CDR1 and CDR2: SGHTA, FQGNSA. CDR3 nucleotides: TGTGCCAGCAGCTTAACAGTGGAAGCTTTCTTT. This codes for CASSLTVEAFF.

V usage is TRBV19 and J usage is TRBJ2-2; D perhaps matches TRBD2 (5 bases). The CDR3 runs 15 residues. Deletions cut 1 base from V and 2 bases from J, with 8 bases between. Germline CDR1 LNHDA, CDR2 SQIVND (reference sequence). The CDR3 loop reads CASSIAGINTGELFF. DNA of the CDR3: TGTGCCAGTAGTATAGCGGGGATCAACACCGGGGAGCTGTTTTTT.

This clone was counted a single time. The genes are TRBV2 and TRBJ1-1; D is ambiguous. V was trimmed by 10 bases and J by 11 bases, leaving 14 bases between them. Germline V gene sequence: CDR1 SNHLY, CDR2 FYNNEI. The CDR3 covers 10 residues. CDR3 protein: CAIVTSRAFF. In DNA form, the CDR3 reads TGTGCCATCGTAACATCCAGGGCTTTCTTT. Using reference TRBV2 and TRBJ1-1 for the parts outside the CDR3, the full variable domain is EPEVTQTPSHQVTQMGQEVILRCVPISNHLYFYWYRQILGQKVEFLVSFYNNEISEKSEIFDDQFSVERPDGSNFTLKIRSTKLEDSAMYFCAIVTSRAFFGQGTRLTVV.

The CDR3 is CASSLWGGYEQYF. Here the CDR3 DNA reads TGTGCCAGCAGTTTATGGGGGGGATACGAGCAGTACTTC. The chain is built from TRBV28 and TRBJ2-7; D may be TRBD2 (6 bases). CDR3 size: 13 residues. In germline, CDR1 is MDHEN, CDR2 SYDVKM. The V end lost 0 bases, the J end lost 4 bases, and 7 bases lay between the germline ends.

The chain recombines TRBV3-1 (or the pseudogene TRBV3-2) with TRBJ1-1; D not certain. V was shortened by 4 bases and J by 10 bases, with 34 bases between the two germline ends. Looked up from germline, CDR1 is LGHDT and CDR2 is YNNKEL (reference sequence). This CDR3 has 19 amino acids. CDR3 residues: CASSPPLAVMKRTHRGAFF. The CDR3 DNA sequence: TGTGCCAGCAGCCCCCCGCTAGCTGTGATGAAAAGGACCCACCGGGGAGCTTTCTTT.

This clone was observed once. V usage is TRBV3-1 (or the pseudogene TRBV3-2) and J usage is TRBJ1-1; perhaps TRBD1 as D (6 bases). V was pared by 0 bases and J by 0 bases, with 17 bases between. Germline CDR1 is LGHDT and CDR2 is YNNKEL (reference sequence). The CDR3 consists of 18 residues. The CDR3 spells CASSQDRGGGGMNTEAFF. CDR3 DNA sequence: TGTGCCAGCAGCCAAGATAGGGGAGGGGGAGGTATGAACACTGAAGCTTTCTTT.